The text below deals with one TCR beta chain. The antigen is unknown. This specimen comes from a study of cytomegalovirus exposure and HLA in healthy donors. General study findings and limits: HLA-A and HLA-B allele assignments for most subjects were reportedly predicted accurately using TCR beta sequences.

Primers for the PCR totalled 60 Vbeta and 13 Jbeta. TCRdb keeps only in-frame clones here, not all; method: immunoSEQ multiplex PCR. This table has fewer than 200,000 clones, roughly 80% appearing once. The clonotype was recovered from a male donor in good health and CMV-seronegative. The sample comprised PBMCs.

The CDR3 here is CASGLDSNQPQHF. The CDR3 region has the DNA TGTGCTAGTGGCCTCGACAGTAATCAGCCCCAGCATTTT. The rearrangement links TRBV12-5 to TRBJ1-5; tentative D call: TRBD1 (5 bases). The V gene's germline CDR1 is LGHNT and CDR2 FRNRAP. This CDR3 is 13 amino acids long. V gave up 6 bases and J gave up 4 bases, with 10 bases separating them.